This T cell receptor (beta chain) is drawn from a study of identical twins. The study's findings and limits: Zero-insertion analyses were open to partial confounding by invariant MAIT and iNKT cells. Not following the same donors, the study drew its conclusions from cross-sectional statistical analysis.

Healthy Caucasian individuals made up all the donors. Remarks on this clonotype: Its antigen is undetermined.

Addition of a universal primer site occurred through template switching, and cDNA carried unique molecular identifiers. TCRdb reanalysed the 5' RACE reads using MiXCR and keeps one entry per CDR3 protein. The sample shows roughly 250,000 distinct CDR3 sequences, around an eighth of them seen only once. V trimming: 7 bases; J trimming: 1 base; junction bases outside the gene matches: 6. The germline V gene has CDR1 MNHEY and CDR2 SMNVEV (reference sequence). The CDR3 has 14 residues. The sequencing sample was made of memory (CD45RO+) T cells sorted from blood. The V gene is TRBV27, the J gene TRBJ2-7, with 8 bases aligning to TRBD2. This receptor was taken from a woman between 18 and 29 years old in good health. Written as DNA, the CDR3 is TGTGCCAGCACGACTAGCGCGGAGTCCTACGAGCAGTACTTC. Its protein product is CASTTSAESYEQYF.